This T cell receptor beta chain was found in a study of immune cell composition in non-small cell lung cancer. Germline assignment: CDR1 MNHEY and CDR2 SVGAGI. The ends were cut back, 7 bases at V and 1 base at J, with 11 bases in the middle. The CDR3 has 15 amino acids. Sequencing was performed with immunoSEQ multiplex PCR; in TCRdb, only in-frame clones are kept and a portion is missing. Here the sample spans roughly 3,700 clones, more than 65% being singletons. The normal lung sample lay at least 3 cm, and maximally far, from the tumour. Sequences were obtained from non-adjacent lung tissue. This TCR was recovered from a human donor with non-small cell lung cancer. The rearrangement uses TRBV6-5 and TRBJ2-6; maybe TRBD1 (5 bases). This CDR3 reads CASTSGWSGANVLTF. CDR3 sequence (DNA): TGTGCCAGCACCTCAGGGTGGTCTGGGGCCAACGTCCTGACTTTC.